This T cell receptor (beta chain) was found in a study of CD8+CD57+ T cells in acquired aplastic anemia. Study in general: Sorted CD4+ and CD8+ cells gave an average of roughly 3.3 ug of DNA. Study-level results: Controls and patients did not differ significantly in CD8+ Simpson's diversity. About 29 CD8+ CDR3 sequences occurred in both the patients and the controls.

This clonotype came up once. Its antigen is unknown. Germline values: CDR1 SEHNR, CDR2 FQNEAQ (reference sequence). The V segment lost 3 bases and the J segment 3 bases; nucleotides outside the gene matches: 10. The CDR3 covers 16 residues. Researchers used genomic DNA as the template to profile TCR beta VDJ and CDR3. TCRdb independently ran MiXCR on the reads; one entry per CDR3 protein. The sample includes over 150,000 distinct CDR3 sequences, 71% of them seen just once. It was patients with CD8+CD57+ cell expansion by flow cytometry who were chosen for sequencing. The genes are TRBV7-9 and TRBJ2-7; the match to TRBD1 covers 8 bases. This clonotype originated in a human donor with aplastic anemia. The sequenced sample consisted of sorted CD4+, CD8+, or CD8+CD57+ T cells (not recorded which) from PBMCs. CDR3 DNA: TGTGCCAGCAGCTTTCCCGGGACAGGAAACGACTACGAGCAGTACTTC. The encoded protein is CASSFPGTGNDYEQYF.